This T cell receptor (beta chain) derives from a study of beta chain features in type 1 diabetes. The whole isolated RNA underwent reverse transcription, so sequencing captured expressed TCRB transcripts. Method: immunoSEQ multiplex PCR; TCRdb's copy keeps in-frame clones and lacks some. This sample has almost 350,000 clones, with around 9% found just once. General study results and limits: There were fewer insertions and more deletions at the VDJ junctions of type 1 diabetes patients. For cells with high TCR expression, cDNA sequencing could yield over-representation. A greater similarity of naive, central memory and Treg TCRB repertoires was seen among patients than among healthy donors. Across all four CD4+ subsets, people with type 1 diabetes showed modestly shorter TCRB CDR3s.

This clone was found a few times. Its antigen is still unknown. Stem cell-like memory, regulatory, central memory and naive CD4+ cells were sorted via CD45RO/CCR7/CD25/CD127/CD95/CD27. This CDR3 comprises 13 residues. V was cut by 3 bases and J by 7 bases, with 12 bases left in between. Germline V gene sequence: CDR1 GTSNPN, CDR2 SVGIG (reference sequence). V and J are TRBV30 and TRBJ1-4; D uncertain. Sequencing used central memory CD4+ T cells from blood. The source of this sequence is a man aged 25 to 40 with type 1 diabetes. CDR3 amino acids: CAWRGDDGEKLFF. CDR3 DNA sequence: TGTGCCTGGAGGGGAGATGATGGTGAAAAACTGTTTTTT.